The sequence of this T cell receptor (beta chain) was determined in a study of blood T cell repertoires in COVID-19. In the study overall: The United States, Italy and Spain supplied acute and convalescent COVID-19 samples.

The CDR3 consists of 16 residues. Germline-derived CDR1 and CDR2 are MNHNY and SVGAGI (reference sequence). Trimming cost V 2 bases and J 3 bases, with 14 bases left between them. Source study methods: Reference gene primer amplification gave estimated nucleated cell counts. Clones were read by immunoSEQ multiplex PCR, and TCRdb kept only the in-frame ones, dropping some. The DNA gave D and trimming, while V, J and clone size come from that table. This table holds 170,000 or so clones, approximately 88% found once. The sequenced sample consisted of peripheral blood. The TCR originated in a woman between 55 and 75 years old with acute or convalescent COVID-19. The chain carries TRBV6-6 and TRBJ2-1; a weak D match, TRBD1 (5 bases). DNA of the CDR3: TGTGCCAGCAGTTACGTAGGGGTTAGGGTCTACAATGAGCAGTTCTTC. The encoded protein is CASSYVGVRVYNEQFF.